This record covers a single T cell receptor (beta chain). The data belong to a study of control samples from healthy donors and cancer patients. In germline, CDR1 is LNHDA, CDR2 SQIVND (reference sequence). V gave up 3 bases and J gave up 1 base, with 10 bases separating them. This CDR3 is built from 15 residues. Measured with immunoSEQ multiplex PCR; TCRdb has only the in-frame clones, and not every one. The sample consists of 90,000 or so clones, about 81% of them appearing once. The rearrangement uses TRBV19 and TRBJ1-5; D uncertain. This sequence was found in a man between 65 and 85 years old with lung cancer. The sample was PBMCs. The CDR3: CASSIWETSNQPQHF. The DNA of the CDR3 is TGTGCCAGTAGTATCTGGGAGACGAGCAATCAGCCCCAGCATTTT.